The 24 T cell receptor beta chains given below trace back to one sample, sequenced in a study of post-analysis software for immune sequencing data. Study observations and caveats: In patients, TRBV5-6, TRBV5-1 and TRBV20-1 belonged to five TRBV segments found more frequently than in controls.

These TCRs' antigens remain unknown. TCR beta cDNA libraries had unique molecular identifiers. TCRdb analysed the PCR reads with MiXCR anew, one entry per CDR3 protein. The data hold some 700,000 distinct CDR3 sequences, with 55% to 60% observed a single time. The specimen was blood. The source of these receptors is a girl aged 2 to 10 with multiple sclerosis.

The V call is TRBV12-3 or TRBV12-4, the J call TRBJ2-3; 7 bases fit TRBD1. CDR3 length: 13 residues. The V and J ends lost 6 bases and 4 bases, in that order; junction bases with no gene match: 4. As DNA, the CDR3 is TGTGCCAGCAGCGAAACAGGGGCAGATACGCAGTATTTT. Amino acid sequence: CASSETGADTQYF.

In DNA form, the CDR3 reads TGTGCCAGCTCATCTAGCGGGAGGGGCCCAGCGTACGAGCAGTACTTC. It translates to CASSSSGRGPAYEQYF. The chain is built from TRBV25-1 and TRBJ2-7; 12 nucleotides agree with TRBD2. Germline-derived CDR1 and CDR2 are MGHDK and SYGVNS. The ends lost 8 bases at V and 4 bases at J; junction bases unmatched: 12. The CDR3 extends over 16 amino acids.

The V gene is TRBV2, the J gene TRBJ2-5, with 11 bases identical to TRBD2. CDR1 and CDR2 (germline): SNHLY, FYNNEI. Trimming at V came to 3 bases and at J to 5 bases, leaving 2 bases not matched to a gene. This CDR3 has 14 amino acids. The CDR3 reads CASSETSGTETQYF. CDR3 bases: TGTGCCAGCAGTGAGACTAGCGGGACTGAGACCCAGTACTTC.

In its sample, this clonotype was seen once. Given a much more abundant clone one base away, this may be a read error. The J gene is TRBJ2-1, the V gene TRBV6-4, with 8 bases aligning to TRBD1. With 8 bases clipped from V and 4 bases from J, the junction kept 10 bases outside the gene matches. Germline lookup yields CDR1 MRHNA and CDR2 SNTAGT. The CDR3 totals 15 residues. CDR3: CASGVGRQGYNEQFF. CDR3 nucleotide sequence: TGTGCCAGCGGCGTAGGTCGACAGGGGTACAATGAGCAGTTCTTC.

The rearrangement links TRBV29-1 to TRBJ2-3, with 11 positions matching TRBD2. Per germline, CDR1 SQVTM and CDR2 ANQGSEA. This CDR3 spans 16 amino acids. The V segment lost 2 bases and the J segment 1 base; nucleotides outside the gene matches: 5. The CDR3 is CSVETGLAGRTDTQYF. The CDR3 DNA reads as TGCAGCGTTGAAACTGGACTAGCGGGTCGCACAGATACGCAGTATTTT.

This clonotype was seen just once. This chain connects TRBV10-3 to TRBJ2-1, with 8 positions matching TRBD2. Trimming removed 10 bases from V and 6 bases from J; junction bases left unmatched: 11. Germline CDR1 ENHRY, CDR2 SYGVKD. The CDR3 totals 14 residues. The CDR3 here is CATAERERSNEQFF. The DNA for the CDR3 is TGTGCCACCGCTGAGCGGGAGAGGTCCAATGAGCAGTTCTTC.

The V and J genes are TRBV19 and TRBJ1-2; 7 bases agree with TRBD1. CDR3 length: 16 residues. J was trimmed by 0 bases and V by 4 bases; bases with no gene match: 8. The germline CDR1 and CDR2 sequences are LNHDA and SQIVND (reference sequence). The DNA of the CDR3 is TGTGCCAGTAGTACCATCGGACAGGCGACTAACTATGGCTACACCTTC. This translates into CASSTIGQATNYGYTF.

V usage is TRBV6-1 and J usage is TRBJ1-5; D perhaps matches TRBD1 (5 bases). Trimming left V 5 bases short and J 1 base short, with 18 bases between. The germline V gene encodes CDR1 MNHNS and CDR2 SASEGT. The CDR3 consists of 17 residues. CDR3 protein: CASSNNIDSLSNQPQHF. For the CDR3, the DNA is TGTGCCAGCAGTAATAACATTGACAGCCTAAGCAATCAGCCCCAGCATTTT.

The chain combines TRBV12-3 or TRBV12-4 with TRBJ2-3; D is possibly TRBD1 (6 bases). The CDR3 has 14 residues. V was shortened by 6 bases and J by 5 bases, with 15 bases between the two germline ends. The CDR3 DNA sequence: TGTGCCAGCAGGCCTCCTACAGGGATAGATACGCAGTATTTT. Its translation: CASRPPTGIDTQYF.

V usage is TRBV4-1 and J usage is TRBJ2-3; D not resolved. The CDR3 length is 13 residues. With 3 bases removed from V and 5 bases from J, the gap between germline ends came to 9 bases. In germline, CDR1 is MGHRA, CDR2 YSYEKL. The CDR3 bases are TGCGCCAGCAGCCACGAAGACGGAGATACGCAGTATTTT. Amino acids: CASSHEDGDTQYF.

The gene calls are TRBV20-1 and TRBJ1-2; TRBD1 might be the D (5 bases). The CDR3 runs 11 residues. Germline CDR1 is DFQATT and CDR2 is SNEGSKA (reference sequence). Trimming stripped 6 bases from V and 7 bases from J, with 12 bases between. This CDR3 is CSAPGTGGYTF. In DNA, the CDR3 is TGCAGTGCCCCAGGGACGGGTGGCTACACCTTC.

This clonotype has only a few counts. The J gene is TRBJ2-1, the V gene TRBV10-3; perhaps TRBD1 as D (7 bases). This CDR3 spans 13 amino acids. Trimming pared 6 bases from V and 9 bases from J, leaving 15 bases between. Per the germline V gene, CDR1 is ENHRY and CDR2 is SYGVKD. The CDR3 reads CAIRGQVSGEQFF. Here the CDR3 DNA reads TGTGCCATCAGAGGACAGGTTAGCGGTGAGCAGTTCTTC.

V gene TRBV24-1 combines with J gene TRBJ2-3, with TRBD1 as a possible D gene (6 bases). The ends were cut back, 2 bases at V and 5 bases at J, with 13 bases in the middle. Germline lookup yields CDR1 KGHDR and CDR2 SFDVKD. The CDR3 is made up of 15 amino acids. CDR3 loop: CATSDSGTLGDTQYF. The DNA of the CDR3 is TGTGCCACCAGTGATTCCGGGACACTGGGAGATACGCAGTATTTT.

The J gene is TRBJ2-1, the V gene TRBV12-3 or TRBV12-4; D is tentatively TRBD1 or TRBD2 (5 bases each). The CDR3 has 16 residues. V lost 6 bases and J lost 3, with 18 bases in between. In DNA, the CDR3 is TGTGCCAGCAGCTACTGGGGCGGCGGGTTCTACAATGAGCAGTTCTTC. Its translation: CASSYWGGGFYNEQFF.

The rearrangement joins TRBV4-1 to TRBJ2-5; weak D call: TRBD1 (5 bases). V was shortened by 1 base and J by 3 bases, with 9 bases between the two germline ends. The CDR3 loop spans 14 amino acids. The germline V gene has CDR1 MGHRA and CDR2 YSYEKL. CDR3 in DNA: TGCGCCAGCAGCCAAGTAGGGGTGGAAGAGACCCAGTACTTC. This gives the protein CASSQVGVEETQYF.

The rearrangement links TRBV15 to TRBJ2-7; the match to TRBD2 covers 7 bases. This CDR3 has 14 amino acids. The ends lost 1 base at V and 4 bases at J; junction bases unmatched: 4. CDR1 LNHNV and CDR2 YYDKDF come from the germline V gene (reference sequence). CDR3 coding DNA: TGTGCCACCAGCAGAGCCGGGGGGTTTTACGAGCAGTACTTC. Its translation is CATSRAGGFYEQYF.

This clonotype appeared a few times. The chain employs TRBV29-1 and TRBJ2-3, with TRBD2 matching over 7 bases. From germline, CDR1 is SQVTM and CDR2 ANQGSEA. Germline trimming cut 4 bases from V and 0 bases from J; bases unmatched to any gene: 4. This CDR3 contains 14 residues. Written as DNA, the CDR3 is TGCAGCGTTGCTCTAGCGGTTAGCACAGATACGCAGTATTTT. This sequence encodes CSVALAVSTDTQYF.

The rearrangement joins TRBV4-1 to TRBJ2-3; 7 nucleotides match TRBD2. The CDR3 is 11 residues long. From germline, CDR1 is MGHRA and CDR2 YSYEKL. CDR3 sequence (DNA): TGCGGAAGCGCGGGGGCAGATACGCAGTATTTT. Its translation: CGSAGADTQYF.

This clonotype was seen just once. This chain uses TRBV20-1 with TRBJ2-5; the match to TRBD1 covers 7 bases. After removal of 5 bases from V and 5 bases from J, the junction contained 8 bases not matched to a gene. Germline CDR1 and CDR2: DFQATT and SNEGSKA (reference sequence). The length of the CDR3 is 13 residues. This CDR3 reads CSAGRQGRETQYF. The CDR3 coding sequence is TGCAGTGCTGGCCGACAGGGTAGGGAGACCCAGTACTTC.

About this clonotype: A read error may produce the germline difference seen at one junction end. In DNA form, the CDR3 reads TGCACCAGCAGCTTGGGTGGCCCCACAGATACGCAGTATTTT. Translation gives CTSSLGGPTDTQYF. This chain links TRBV5-1 with TRBJ2-3; D remains ambiguous. Germline CDR1 is SGHRS and CDR2 is YFSETQ. This CDR3 has 14 residues. Supplemented by reference TRBV5-1 and TRBJ2-3, the full variable domain reads KAGVTQTPRYLIKTRGQQVTLSCSPISGHRSVSWYQQTPGQGLQFLFEYFSETQRNKGNFPGRFSGRQFSNSRSEMNVSTLELGDSALYLCTSSLGGPTDTQYFGPGTRLTVL.

The genes are TRBV28 and TRBJ2-1; D unclear. The ends were cut back, 2 bases at V and 6 bases at J, with 8 bases in the middle. Germline CDR1 is MDHEN and CDR2 is SYDVKM. The CDR3 covers 13 residues. The CDR3 bases are TGTGCCAGCAGTTTACCGGCCGCCAATGAGCAGTTCTTC. This translates into CASSLPAANEQFF.

In nucleotides, the CDR3 is TGTGCCAGCAGCGTTACCGGGACTGTATCAAATGAGCAGTTCTTC. This codes for CASSVTGTVSNEQFF. The V call is TRBV9, the J call TRBJ2-1; tentatively, D is TRBD2 (6 bases). This CDR3 has 15 amino acids. Germline V gene sequence: CDR1 SGDLS, CDR2 YYNGEE. Trimming shortened V by 2 bases and J by 7 bases, and 16 bases separated the two germline ends.

The rearrangement links TRBV7-2 to TRBJ1-6; D possibly corresponds to TRBD1 (6 bases). The germline CDR1 and CDR2 sequences are SGHTA and FQGNSA. Trimming shortened V by 5 bases and J by 0 bases, and 17 bases separated the two germline ends. The CDR3 extends over 18 amino acids. The CDR3 coding sequence is TGTGCCAGCAGCCTATACGGACAGCTGAGCTCCTATAATTCACCCCTCCACTTT. Translated: CASSLYGQLSSYNSPLHF.

The chain employs TRBV4-2 and TRBJ2-4; 8 bases are a match to TRBD1. The J call may be incorrect, as the DNA end agrees better with TRBJ2-7. Germline-derived CDR1 and CDR2 are LGHNA and YNFKEQ. This CDR3 has 14 amino acids. As DNA, the CDR3 is TGTGCCAGCAGGGCCGGGACAGGCGCGGGCGAGCAGTACTTC. Encoded protein: CASRAGTGAGEQYF.